Below are 12 T cell receptor beta chains sequenced from a single sample in a study of prognosis after radiotherapy for stage I lung cancer. With two-round multiplex PCR, TCR beta CDR3 sequences were amplified from genomic DNA. Specific primers for each TRBV and TRBJ gene were what first-round PCR used. TCRdb passed the multiplex PCR reads through MiXCR, listing each CDR3 protein once. The sample shows 20,000 to 30,000 distinct CDR3 sequences, approximately 44% of them seen only once. Sequenced here: PBMCs, sampled before or after stereotactic body radiation therapy (not recorded which). These TCRs come from a donor aged 50 or older with non-small cell lung cancer.

This clonotype was counted many times. This chain links TRBV20-1 with TRBJ2-7, with D unclear. Trimming pared 4 bases from V and 4 bases from J, leaving 11 bases between. Germline V lookup: CDR1 DFQATT, CDR2 SNEGSKA (reference sequence). CDR3 size: 12 residues. The CDR3 loop reads CSAKTDPYEQYF. In DNA, the CDR3 is TGCAGTGCTAAAACAGATCCATACGAGCAGTACTTC.

The table lists this clonotype with a few counts. The chain recombines TRBV11-2 with TRBJ1-2, with 7 bases matching TRBD1. The ends lost 5 bases at V and 2 bases at J; junction bases unmatched: 5. In germline, CDR1 is SGHAT, CDR2 FQNNGV. The CDR3 has 14 amino acids. CDR3 protein: CASSPAGQNYGYTF. CDR3 bases: TGTGCCAGCAGCCCGGCGGGACAGAACTATGGCTACACCTTC. Supplemented by reference TRBV11-2 and TRBJ1-2, the full variable domain reads EAGVAQSPRYKIIEKRQSVAFWCNPISGHATLYWYQQILGQGPKLLIQFQNNGVVDDSQLPKDRFSAERLKGVDSTLKIQPAKLEDSAVYLCASSPAGQNYGYTFGSGTRLTVV.

Ten or more counts support this clonotype. The chain joins TRBV30 to TRBJ2-5, with D possibly TRBD1 on 5 matching bases. The CDR3 is 14 residues long. Germline CDR1 and CDR2: GTSNPN and SVGIG (reference sequence). Trimming removed 0 bases at V and 5 bases at J, with 13 bases between. This chain's CDR3 is CAWSVRAGQETQYF. The CDR3 nucleotides read TGTGCCTGGAGTGTAAGGGCAGGGCAGGAGACCCAGTACTTC.

Concerning this clonotype itself: At one end, the junction sequence differs from germline, possibly due to a read error. This chain connects TRBV6-2 or TRBV6-3 to TRBJ1-5, with D perhaps TRBD1 (5 bases). Germline loops: CDR1 MNHEY, CDR2 SVGEGT. The CDR3 totals 17 residues. The CDR3 protein is CPSSKNTHGALNQPQHF. The CDR3 DNA follows: TGTCCCAGCAGTAAGAATACACATGGGGCCCTCAATCAGCCCCAGCATTTT.

Remarks on this clonotype: This likely stems from a read error, as it lies one base from a far larger clone. In nucleotides, the CDR3 is TGTGGCAGCAGTTACCAAACAGGGATTCCGGACAATGAGCAGTTCTTC. This translates into CGSSYQTGIPDNEQFF. This chain links TRBV6-8 with TRBJ2-1, with a tentative D call TRBD1 (6 bases). This CDR3 spans 16 amino acids. The germline V gene encodes CDR1 MNHGY and CDR2 SAAAGT.

In its sample, this clonotype was seen many times. The chain combines TRBV5-1 with TRBJ2-1; D is unresolved. The CDR3 spans 16 residues. V gave up 4 bases and J gave up 2 bases, with 16 bases separating them. Germline assignment: CDR1 SGHRS and CDR2 YFSETQ. The CDR3 DNA reads as TGCGCCAGCAGCCCACGCCGGGCAAACACCTACAATGAGCAGTTCTTC. It translates to CASSPRRANTYNEQFF.

About this clonotype: A read error likely explains this, since a far larger clone differs by one base. The chain combines TRBV6-2 or TRBV6-3 with TRBJ2-7, with D unclear. V lost 5 bases and J 6 bases, leaving 11 bases between the germline ends. Germline CDR1 MNHEY, CDR2 SVGEGT. This CDR3 is built from 12 residues. The CDR3 nucleotides read TGTGCCAGCAGTGAAGAGAACAGCGAGCAGTACTTC. Protein: CASSEENSEQYF.

This clonotype was counted many times. The genes are TRBV27 and TRBJ2-3; 12 bases fit TRBD1. This CDR3 region has 17 residues. Germline lookup yields CDR1 MNHEY and CDR2 SMNVEV (reference sequence). The V segment lost 2 bases and the J segment 4 bases; nucleotides outside the gene matches: 7. This CDR3 reads CASSLKGTGGWPDTQYF. DNA of the CDR3: TGTGCCAGCAGTTTAAAAGGGACAGGGGGCTGGCCAGATACGCAGTATTTT.

This clonotype appeared many times. The V gene is TRBV5-8, the J gene TRBJ2-5, with D perhaps TRBD2 (5 bases). V was shortened by 3 bases and J by 5 bases, with 20 bases between the two germline ends. Germline-derived CDR1 and CDR2 are SGHTS and YDEGEE. The CDR3 runs 16 residues. CDR3 DNA: TGTGCCAGCAGCTCGGGAAGTGATAGGCGCGGGGAGACCCAGTACTTC. Translation gives CASSSGSDRRGETQYF.

This clonotype was detected only once. The rearrangement joins TRBV12-3 or TRBV12-4 to TRBJ1-2; D remains ambiguous. The CDR3 length is 15 residues. V lost 0 bases and J 7 bases, leaving 15 bases between the germline ends. CDR3 in amino acids: CASSLAPGKGGGYTF. The CDR3, as DNA: TGTGCCAGCAGTTTAGCGCCGGGGAAGGGTGGTGGCTACACCTTC.

The V gene is TRBV6-2 or TRBV6-3, the J gene TRBJ2-1; 14 bases are a match to TRBD2. Trimming at V came to 5 bases and at J to 2 bases, leaving 8 bases not matched to a gene. Germline V gene sequence: CDR1 MNHEY, CDR2 SVGEGT. The CDR3 runs to 18 residues. The CDR3 here is CASSVGTSGSPAYNEQFF. CDR3 nucleotides: TGTGCCAGCAGTGTGGGGACTAGCGGGAGCCCAGCCTACAATGAGCAGTTCTTC.

This clonotype showed up just once. This probably arose from a read error, given a far larger clone one base away. The chain couples TRBV6-4 to TRBJ2-1; the D gene could be TRBD1 or TRBD2 (5 bases each). Looked up from germline, CDR1 is MRHNA and CDR2 is SNTAGT. The V and J ends lost 5 bases and 4 bases respectively, with 18 bases between them. The CDR3 is made up of 16 amino acids. The DNA for the CDR3 is TGTGCCAGCAGTAGGGATAGGGACGAGTTGTACAATGAGCAGTTCTTC. Amino acid sequence: CASSRDRDELYNEQFF.